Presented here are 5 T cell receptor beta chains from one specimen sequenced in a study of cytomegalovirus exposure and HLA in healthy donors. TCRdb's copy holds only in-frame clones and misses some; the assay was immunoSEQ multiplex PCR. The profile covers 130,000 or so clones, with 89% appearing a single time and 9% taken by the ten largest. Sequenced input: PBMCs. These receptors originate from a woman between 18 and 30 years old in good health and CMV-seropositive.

The CDR3 DNA sequence: TGTGCCACCAGCCCCAGAAGCAGGGGGAGGGAAAAACTGTTTTTT. It codes for CATSPRSRGREKLFF. This chain connects TRBV15 to TRBJ1-4; 7 bases line up with TRBD1. CDR3 length equals 15 residues. J was trimmed by 8 bases and V by 5 bases; bases with no gene match: 11. CDR1 and CDR2 from the germline V gene are LNHNV and YYDKDF (reference sequence). Combining the CDR3 with reference TRBV15 and TRBJ1-4 gives the whole variable domain DAMVIQNPRYQVTQFGKPVTLSCSQTLNHNVMYWYQQKSSQAPKLLFHYYDKDFNNEADTPDNFQSRRPNTSFCFLDIRSPGLGDTAMYLCATSPRSRGREKLFFGSGTQLSVL.

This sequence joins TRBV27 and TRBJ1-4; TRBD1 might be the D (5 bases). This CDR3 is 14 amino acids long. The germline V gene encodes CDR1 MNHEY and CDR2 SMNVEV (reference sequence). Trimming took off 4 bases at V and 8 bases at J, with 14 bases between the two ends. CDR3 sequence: CASSSRDFYEKLFF. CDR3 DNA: TGTGCCAGCAGTTCCCGGGACTTCTACGAAAAACTGTTTTTT. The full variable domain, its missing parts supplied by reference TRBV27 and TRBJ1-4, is EAQVTQNPRYLITVTGKKLTVTCSQNMNHEYMSWYRQDPGLGLRQIYYSMNVEVTDKGDVPEGYKVSRKEKRNFPLILESPSPNQTSLYFCASSSRDFYEKLFFGSGTQLSVL.

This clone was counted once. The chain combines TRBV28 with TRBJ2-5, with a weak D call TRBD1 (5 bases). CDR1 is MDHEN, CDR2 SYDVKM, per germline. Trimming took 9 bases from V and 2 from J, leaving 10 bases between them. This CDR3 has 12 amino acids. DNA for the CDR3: TGTGCCAGTGGGGCGGTACAAGAGACCCAGTACTTC. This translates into CASGAVQETQYF.

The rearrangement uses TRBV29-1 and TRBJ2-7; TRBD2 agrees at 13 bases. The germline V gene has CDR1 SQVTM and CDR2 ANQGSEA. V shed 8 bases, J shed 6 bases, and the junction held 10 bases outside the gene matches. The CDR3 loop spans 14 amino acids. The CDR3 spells CSWKGLAGDSEQYF. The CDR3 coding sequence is TGCAGCTGGAAAGGACTAGCGGGGGATAGCGAGCAGTACTTC.

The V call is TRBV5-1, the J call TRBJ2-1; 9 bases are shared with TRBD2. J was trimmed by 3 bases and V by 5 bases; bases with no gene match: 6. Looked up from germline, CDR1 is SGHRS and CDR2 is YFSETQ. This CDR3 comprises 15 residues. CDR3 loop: CASSTIAGVYNEQFF. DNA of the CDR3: TGCGCCAGCAGTACAATAGCGGGGGTCTACAATGAGCAGTTCTTC.